The source of this T cell receptor (beta chain) is a study of T-cell memory formation after mild COVID-19 (dated by TCRdb to 2020 to 2022). Regarding the study in general: TCR sequence clusters from the two donors were found to be largely donor specific. Longitudinal TCRalpha and TCRbeta repertoire sequencing tracked T-cell clones expanding and contracting after mild COVID-19 in two donors. The cohort comprised two young, previously healthy adult volunteers, one female and one male.

PBMCs were isolated by Ficoll-Paque density gradient centrifugation. Only a few counts were recorded for this clonotype. The specificity of this receptor is unknown. No much larger clonotype is one base removed from it; base qualities were not supplied. The investigation overall reported the following: Some responding clones were detected in pre-infection memory, which suggested that pre-existing cross-reactive memory T cells had joined the SARS-CoV-2 response. Contracting CD4+ clones turned up mainly in the CM and EM memory subsets, whereas EMRA was where CD8+ clones were enriched. The study covered only two mild cases, and larger cohorts including severe cases with pre-infection samples were considered necessary. SARS-CoV-2 specificity of the second-wave clones peaking on day 37 was not confirmed. Clones contracting from day 15 to 85 had balanced CD4/CD8 phenotypes, while a second wave expanding from day 15 to 37 was biased towards CD4+.

The sequencer was an Illumina NovaSeq 6000. Using 5'RACE with constant-segment primers, TCRalpha and TCRbeta cDNA libraries were constructed, with sample barcodes and unique molecular identifiers added in the process. Trizol reagent was used to extract RNA from every sample. The libraries were amplified in two PCR steps, and the second step added a second sample barcode and Illumina TruSeq adapters. Sequencing of libraries was performed on an Illumina NovaSeq with 2 x 150 bp paired-end reads. The study's processing was this. The reads were demultiplexed and collapsed into UMI-guided consensus sequences using migec v1.2.7. Using mixcr v2.1.11, the UMI consensuses were aligned to TRA and TRB V and J templates and assembled into clonotypes. A clonotype was counted as expanded or contracted only when both edgeR and NoisET called the clonotype significant, with the noise models trained on biological replicates. For edgeR calls, the cutoffs were a false discovery rate-adjusted p below 0.01 and a log2 fold-change threshold of 1. As an exploratory analysis of dynamics, max-normalized trajectories of the 1000 most abundant clonotypes were examined with PCA combined with hierarchical clustering. Separately sequenced CD4+ and CD8+ repertoires were used to assign the CD4 or CD8 phenotype of responding clones. TCRdb itself trimmed the public reads at Q25 with fastp, ran MiXCR and retained productive beta chains. Rows merge per CDR3 protein into single entries with the most common DNA and genes. What appears here as the V and J calls and clone size reflects TCRdb's work, not the paper's. Present in this sample are approximately 260,000 distinct CDR3 sequences, roughly 17% of which were seen just once. The ten largest make up 23% of the sample.

The cysteine opens and the phenylalanine closes a CDR3 of 13 amino acids. Of the read, only the CDR3 DNA is kept; its 39 bases are in frame from base 1. Trimming removed 6 bases from V and 1 base from J, leaving 9 bases between the germline ends. CDR1 and CDR2 (MNHEY, SVGAGI) derive from the germline V gene. This receptor was obtained from a young man who had mild COVID-19 (a few samples of this study predate the infection). The sample titles of this study are shuffled in the database, so cell type and time point are left out; the donor was told from shared clones. Sequencing input: PBMCs or a T cell subset sorted from them (not recorded which). The chain employs TRBV6-5 and TRBJ2-5, and possibly TRBD1, on 6 matching bases. CDR3 protein: CASSDRFQETQYF. At the DNA level, the sequence is TGTGCCAGCAGCGACAGGTTCCAAGAGACCCAGTACTTC.